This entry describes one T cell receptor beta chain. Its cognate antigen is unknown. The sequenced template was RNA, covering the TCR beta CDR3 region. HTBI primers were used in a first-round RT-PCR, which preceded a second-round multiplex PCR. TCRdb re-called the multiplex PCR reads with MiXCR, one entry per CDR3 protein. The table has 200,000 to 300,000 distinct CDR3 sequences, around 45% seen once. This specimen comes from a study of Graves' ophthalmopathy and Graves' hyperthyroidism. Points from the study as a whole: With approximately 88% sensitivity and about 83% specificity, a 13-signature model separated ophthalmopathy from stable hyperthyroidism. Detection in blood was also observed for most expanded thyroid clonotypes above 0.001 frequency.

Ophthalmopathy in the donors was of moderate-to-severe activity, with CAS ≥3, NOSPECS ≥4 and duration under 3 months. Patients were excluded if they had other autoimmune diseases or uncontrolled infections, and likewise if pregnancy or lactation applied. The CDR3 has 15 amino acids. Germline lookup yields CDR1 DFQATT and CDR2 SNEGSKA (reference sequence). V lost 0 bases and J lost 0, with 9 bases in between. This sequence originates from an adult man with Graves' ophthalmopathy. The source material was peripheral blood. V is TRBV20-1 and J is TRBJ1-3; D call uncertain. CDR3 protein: CSARDRQDSGNTIYF. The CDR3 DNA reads TGCAGTGCTAGAGATCGGCAAGACTCTGGAAACACCATATATTTT.